The clone carrying this TCR beta chain showed up many times. Its antigen is undetermined. Clinical symptoms, serum thyroxine, TRAb, thyroid ultrasound and orbital computed tomography informed diagnoses. The data stem from a study of T cells in Graves' hyperthyroidism and ophthalmopathy. Study-wide background: Peripheral blood was taken when the disease was first diagnosed, before any treatment began. General study points: A median around 5.9 months before onset, the model predicted ophthalmopathy. Ophthalmopathy was told apart from stable hyperthyroidism by a 13 V-J model.

Researchers amplified the TCR beta CDR3 regions from RNA transcripts. The HTBI set primed first-round TCR CDR3 RT-PCR. TCRdb reprocessed the multiplex PCR reads with MiXCR, giving one entry per CDR3 protein. The profile shows 550,000 to 800,000 distinct CDR3 sequences, roughly 17% of them singletons. This CDR3 has 13 amino acids. Trimming stripped 0 bases from V and 1 base from J, with 4 bases between. Germline values: CDR1 SGDLS, CDR2 YYNGEE. This clonotype was sampled from a man younger than 35 with Graves' hyperthyroidism. The chain couples TRBV9 to TRBJ1-1, with D uncertain. Sequenced: blood. Written as DNA, the CDR3 is TGTGCCAGCAGCGTAGTGGCGAACACTGAAGCTTTCTTT. Translated, it gives CASSVVANTEAFF.